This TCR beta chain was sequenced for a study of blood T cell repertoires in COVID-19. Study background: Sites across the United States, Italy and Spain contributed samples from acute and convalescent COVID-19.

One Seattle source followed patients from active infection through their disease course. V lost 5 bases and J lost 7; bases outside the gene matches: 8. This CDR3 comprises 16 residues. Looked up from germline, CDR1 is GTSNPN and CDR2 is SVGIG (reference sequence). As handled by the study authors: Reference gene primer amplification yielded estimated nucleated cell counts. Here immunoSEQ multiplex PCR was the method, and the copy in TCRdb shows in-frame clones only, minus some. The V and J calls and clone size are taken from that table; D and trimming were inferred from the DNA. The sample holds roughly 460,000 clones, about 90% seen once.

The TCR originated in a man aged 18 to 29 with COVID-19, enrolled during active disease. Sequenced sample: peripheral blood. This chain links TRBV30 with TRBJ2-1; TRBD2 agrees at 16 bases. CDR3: CAWGTSGREAGNEQFF. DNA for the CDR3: TGTGCCTGGGGGACTAGCGGGAGGGAGGCTGGGAATGAGCAGTTCTTC.